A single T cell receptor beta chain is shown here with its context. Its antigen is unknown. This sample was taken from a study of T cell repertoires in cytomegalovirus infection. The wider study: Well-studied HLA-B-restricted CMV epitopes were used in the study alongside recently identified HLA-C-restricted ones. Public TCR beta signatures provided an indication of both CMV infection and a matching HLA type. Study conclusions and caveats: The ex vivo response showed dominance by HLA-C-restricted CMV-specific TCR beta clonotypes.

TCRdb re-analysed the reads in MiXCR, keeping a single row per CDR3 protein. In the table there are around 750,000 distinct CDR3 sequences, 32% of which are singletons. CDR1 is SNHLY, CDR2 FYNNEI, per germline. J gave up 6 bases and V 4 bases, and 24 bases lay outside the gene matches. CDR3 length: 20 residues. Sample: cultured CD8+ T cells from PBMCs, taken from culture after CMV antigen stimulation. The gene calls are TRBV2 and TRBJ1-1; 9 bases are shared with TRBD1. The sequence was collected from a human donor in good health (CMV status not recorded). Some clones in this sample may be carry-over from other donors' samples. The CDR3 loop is CASSVIRDREREYLGSEAFF. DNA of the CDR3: TGTGCCAGCAGTGTAATCCGGGACAGGGAGCGAGAATACCTAGGTTCTGAAGCTTTCTTT.